Shown below are 5 T cell receptor beta chains from a single sample sequenced in a study of Ad26.COV2.S vaccination and SARS-CoV-2 variants. Stated treatment: some 20 received Ad26.COV2.S at low or high dose, single or two shots; about 5 received placebo; per-sample allocation not given. After the first vaccine or placebo injection, samples were drawn on day 63. Profiled with immunoSEQ multiplex PCR; TCRdb holds only in-frame clones, not every one. The data hold around 400,000 clones, with about nine tenths observed a single time. This material consisted of peripheral blood, taken in a trial of Ad26.COV2.S vaccine versus placebo. These receptors originate from a person between 18 and 65 years old who received the Ad26.COV2.S COVID-19 vaccine or a placebo.

This clone appeared a single time. The V gene is TRBV7-2, the J gene TRBJ2-7, with D possibly TRBD1 on 5 matching bases. The germline CDR1 and CDR2 sequences are SGHTA and FQGNSA. CDR3 length equals 12 residues. Trimming removed 1 base from V and 7 bases from J, with 8 bases in between. The CDR3 DNA reads as TGTGCCAGCAGCTTAGTCCGGACAGAGCAGTACTTC. Translated, it gives CASSLVRTEQYF. Drawing the rest from reference TRBV7-2 and TRBJ2-7, the complete variable domain is GAGVSQSPSNKVTEKGKDVELRCDPISGHTALYWYRQSLGQGLEFLIYFQGNSAPDKSGLPSDRFSAERTGGSVSTLTIQRTQQEDSAVYLCASSLVRTEQYFGPGTRLTVT.

There are a few counts of this clone. The chain recombines TRBV25-1 with TRBJ2-1, with 14 nucleotides matching TRBD2. The ends lost 7 bases at V and 8 bases at J; junction bases unmatched: 16. This CDR3 contains 18 residues. The germline CDR1 and CDR2 sequences are MGHDK and SYGVNS. CDR3 nucleotides: TGTGCCAGCAAAGTGGGGACTAGCGGGAGTCTCCCCGGCGATGAGCAGTTCTTC. Translation: CASKVGTSGSLPGDEQFF.

The count of this clone is one. The chain combines TRBV5-1 with TRBJ1-6; no reliable D call. Trimming removed 0 bases from V and 3 bases from J, with 4 bases in between. Germline V gene lookup returns CDR1 SGHRS and CDR2 YFSETQ. The CDR3 contains 14 residues. The CDR3 bases are TGCGCCAGCAGCTTGGGTGACTATAATTCACCCCTCCACTTT. Its translation: CASSLGDYNSPLHF. The complete variable domain, with remaining parts taken from reference TRBV5-1 and TRBJ1-6, reads KAGVTQTPRYLIKTRGQQVTLSCSPISGHRSVSWYQQTPGQGLQFLFEYFSETQRNKGNFPGRFSGRQFSNSRSEMNVSTLELGDSALYLCASSLGDYNSPLHFGNGTRLTVT.

V gene TRBV4-1 combines with J gene TRBJ2-1, with unresolved D. The CDR3 is made up of 15 amino acids. V was cut by 4 bases and J by 0 bases, with 10 bases left in between. CDR1 is MGHRA, CDR2 YSYEKL, per germline. The chain's CDR3 is CASSLGFSSYNEQFF. In DNA form, the CDR3 reads TGCGCCAGCAGCCTTGGCTTTAGCTCCTACAATGAGCAGTTCTTC.

The rearrangement joins TRBV13 to TRBJ2-7; 13 nucleotides line up with TRBD2. Germline V gives CDR1 PRHDT, CDR2 FYEKMQ (reference sequence). J lost 4 bases, V lost 4 bases, and 4 bases had no gene match. There are 15 residues in the CDR3. CDR3 DNA: TGTGCCAGCAGCTCGGGACTAGCGGGAAGGTACGAGCAGTACTTC. Translating gives CASSSGLAGRYEQYF.